The 2 T cell receptor beta chains below come from one sample, sequenced in a study of radiotherapy plus CTLA-4 blockade in lung cancer. The protocol was immunoSEQ multiplex PCR, while the TCRdb copy is restricted to in-frame clones and leaves out a portion. The table records around 55,000 clones, approximately 84% of them present only once. The sample in question was peripheral blood, obtained from a patient treated with radiotherapy plus ipilimumab. These receptors were collected from a human donor with non-small cell lung cancer whose response to radiotherapy plus ipilimumab could not be evaluated.

The V and J genes are TRBV28 and TRBJ2-5, with 9 bases aligning to TRBD1. Germline V gene sequence: CDR1 MDHEN, CDR2 SYDVKM. Trimming removed 5 bases from V and 5 bases from J; junction bases left unmatched: 9. The CDR3 extends over 15 amino acids. CDR3 nucleotides: TGTGCCAGCAGTCCCGGCGGGACAGGGAGGGAGACCCAGTACTTC. Protein product: CASSPGGTGRETQYF.

The V and J genes are TRBV30 and TRBJ2-5; D is uncertain. Trimming stripped 0 bases from V and 9 bases from J, with 11 bases between. Germline V gene sequence: CDR1 GTSNPN, CDR2 SVGIG (reference sequence). CDR3 length equals 12 residues. The CDR3 sequence is CAWSVNEQAQYF. CDR3 nucleotide sequence: TGTGCCTGGAGTGTAAACGAGCAGGCCCAGTACTTC.